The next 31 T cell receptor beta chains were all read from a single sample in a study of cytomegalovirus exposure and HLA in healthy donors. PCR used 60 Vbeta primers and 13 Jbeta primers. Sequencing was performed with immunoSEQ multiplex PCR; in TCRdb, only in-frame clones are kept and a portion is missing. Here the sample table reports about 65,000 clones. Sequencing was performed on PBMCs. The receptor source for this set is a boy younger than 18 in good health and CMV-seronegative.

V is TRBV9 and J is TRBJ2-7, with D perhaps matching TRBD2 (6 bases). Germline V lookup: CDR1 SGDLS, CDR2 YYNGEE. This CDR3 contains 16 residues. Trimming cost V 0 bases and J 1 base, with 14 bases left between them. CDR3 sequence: CASSVGGAGWSYEQYF. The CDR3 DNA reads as TGTGCCAGCAGCGTAGGAGGGGCGGGGTGGTCCTACGAGCAGTACTTC.

CDR3 sequence reads: CASSLQGSDTQYF. In DNA, the CDR3 is TGTGCCAGCAGCTTACAGGGTTCAGATACGCAGTATTTT. This rearrangement joins TRBV7-2 to TRBJ2-3, with D possibly being TRBD1 (5 bases). With 2 bases removed from V and 4 bases from J, the gap between germline ends came to 7 bases. Germline lookup yields CDR1 SGHTA and CDR2 FQGNSA. The CDR3 is 13 residues long.

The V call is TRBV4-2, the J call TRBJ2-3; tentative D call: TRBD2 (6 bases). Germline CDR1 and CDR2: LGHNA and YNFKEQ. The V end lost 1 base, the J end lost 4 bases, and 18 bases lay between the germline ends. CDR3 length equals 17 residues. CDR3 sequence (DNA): TGTGCCAGCAGCCAAGGTGCGGCCCAACGGGGGTCAGATACGCAGTATTTT. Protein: CASSQGAAQRGSDTQYF.

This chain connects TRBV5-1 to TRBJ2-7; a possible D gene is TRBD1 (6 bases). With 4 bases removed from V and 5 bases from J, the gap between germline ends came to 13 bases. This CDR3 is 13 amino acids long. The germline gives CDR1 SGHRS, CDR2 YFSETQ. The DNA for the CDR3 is TGCGCCAGCAGCCCCGGGACAACGGACGAGCAGTACTTC. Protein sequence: CASSPGTTDEQYF.

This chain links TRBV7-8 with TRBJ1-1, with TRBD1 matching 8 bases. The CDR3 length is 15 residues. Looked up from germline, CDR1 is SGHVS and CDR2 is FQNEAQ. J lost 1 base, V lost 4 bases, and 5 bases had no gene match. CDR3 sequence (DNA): TGTGCCAGCAGCTCTCACAGGGGGGAGAACACTGAAGCTTTCTTT. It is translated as CASSSHRGENTEAFF.

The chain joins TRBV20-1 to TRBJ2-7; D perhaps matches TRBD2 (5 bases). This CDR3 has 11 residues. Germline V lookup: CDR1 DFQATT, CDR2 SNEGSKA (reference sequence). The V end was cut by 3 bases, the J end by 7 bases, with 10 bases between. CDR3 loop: CSASEGREQYF. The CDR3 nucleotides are TGCAGTGCTAGCGAGGGCAGGGAGCAGTACTTC.

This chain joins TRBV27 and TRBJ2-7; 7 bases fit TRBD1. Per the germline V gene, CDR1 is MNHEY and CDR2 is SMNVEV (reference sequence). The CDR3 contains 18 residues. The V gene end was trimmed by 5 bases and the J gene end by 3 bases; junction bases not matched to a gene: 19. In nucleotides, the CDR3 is TGTGCCAGCAGTCCTCAAGTAGGGGGCAGGGATCCCCTCTACGAGCAGTACTTC. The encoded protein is CASSPQVGGRDPLYEQYF.

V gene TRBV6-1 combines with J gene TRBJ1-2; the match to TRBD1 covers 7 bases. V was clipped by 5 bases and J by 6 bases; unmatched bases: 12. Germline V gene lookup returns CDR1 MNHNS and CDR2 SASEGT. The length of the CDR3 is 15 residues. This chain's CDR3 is CASSLEEGANHGYTF. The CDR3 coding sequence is TGTGCCAGCAGTCTGGAAGAGGGGGCTAATCATGGCTACACCTTC.

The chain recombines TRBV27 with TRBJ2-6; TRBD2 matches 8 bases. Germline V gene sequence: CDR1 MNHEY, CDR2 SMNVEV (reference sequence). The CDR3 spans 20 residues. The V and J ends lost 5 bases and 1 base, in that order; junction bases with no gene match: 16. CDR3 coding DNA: TGTGCCAGCAGTCCTAATTGGGCGGGGGGCGATGGGTCTGGGGCCAACGTCCTGACTTTC. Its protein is CASSPNWAGGDGSGANVLTF.

This CDR3 is CASSLSGAHGYTF. The CDR3 DNA reads TGTGCCAGCAGCTTATCAGGGGCGCATGGCTACACCTTC. The rearrangement links TRBV13 to TRBJ1-2; weak D call: TRBD1 (6 bases). CDR1 and CDR2 from the germline V gene are PRHDT and FYEKMQ (reference sequence). Trimming left V 2 bases short and J 6 bases short, with 10 bases between. The CDR3 length is 13 residues.

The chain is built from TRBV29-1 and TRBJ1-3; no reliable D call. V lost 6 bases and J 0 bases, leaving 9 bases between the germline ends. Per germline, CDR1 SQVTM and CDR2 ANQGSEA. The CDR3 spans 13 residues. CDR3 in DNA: TGCAGCGTGGCAGGTCACTCTGGAAACACCATATATTTT. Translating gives CSVAGHSGNTIYF. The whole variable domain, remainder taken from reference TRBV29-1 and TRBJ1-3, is SAVISQKPSRDICQRGTSLTIQCQVDSQVTMMFWYRQQPGQSLTLIATANQGSEATYESGFVIDKFPISRPNLTFSTLTVSNMSPEDSSIYLCSVAGHSGNTIYFGEGSWLTVV.

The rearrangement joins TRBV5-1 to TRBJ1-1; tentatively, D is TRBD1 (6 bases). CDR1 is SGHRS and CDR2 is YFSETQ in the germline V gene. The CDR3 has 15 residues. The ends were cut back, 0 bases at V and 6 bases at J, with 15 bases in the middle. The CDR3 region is CASSLDGQGISEAFF. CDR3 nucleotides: TGCGCCAGCAGCTTGGATGGTCAGGGGATCTCTGAAGCTTTCTTT.

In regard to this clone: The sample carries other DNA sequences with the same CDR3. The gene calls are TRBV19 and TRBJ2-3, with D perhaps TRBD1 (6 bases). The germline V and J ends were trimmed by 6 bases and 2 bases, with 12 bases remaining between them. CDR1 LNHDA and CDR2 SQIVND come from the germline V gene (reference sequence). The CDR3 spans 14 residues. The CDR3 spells CASSRDIDTDTQYF. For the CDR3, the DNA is TGTGCCAGTAGCCGGGACATAGACACAGATACGCAGTATTTT.

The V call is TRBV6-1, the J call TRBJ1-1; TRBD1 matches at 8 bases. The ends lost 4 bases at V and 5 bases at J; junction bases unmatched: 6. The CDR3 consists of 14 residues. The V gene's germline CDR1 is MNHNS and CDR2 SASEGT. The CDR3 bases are TGTGCCAGCAGTGGGTTACAGGGGGAGACTGAAGCTTTCTTT. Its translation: CASSGLQGETEAFF.

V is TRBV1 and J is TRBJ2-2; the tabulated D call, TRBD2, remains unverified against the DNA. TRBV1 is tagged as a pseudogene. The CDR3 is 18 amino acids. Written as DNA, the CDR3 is TGCACCAGCAGCCATGCAAAGGACTCACCCGGGAACACCGGGGAGCTGTTTTTT. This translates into CTSSHAKDSPGNTGELFF.

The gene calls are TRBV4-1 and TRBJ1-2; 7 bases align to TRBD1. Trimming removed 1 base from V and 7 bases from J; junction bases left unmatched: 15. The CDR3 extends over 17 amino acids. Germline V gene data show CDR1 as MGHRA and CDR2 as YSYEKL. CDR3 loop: CASSQVLVGTGDGGYTF. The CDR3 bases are TGCGCCAGCAGCCAAGTCTTAGTAGGAACAGGGGACGGTGGCTACACCTTC.

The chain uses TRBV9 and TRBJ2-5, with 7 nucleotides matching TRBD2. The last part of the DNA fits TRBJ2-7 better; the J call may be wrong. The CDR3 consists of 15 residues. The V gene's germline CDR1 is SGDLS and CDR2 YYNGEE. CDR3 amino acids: CASSGGGTNNYEQYF. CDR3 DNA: TGTGCCAGCAGCGGGGGGGGAACCAACAACTACGAGCAGTACTTC.

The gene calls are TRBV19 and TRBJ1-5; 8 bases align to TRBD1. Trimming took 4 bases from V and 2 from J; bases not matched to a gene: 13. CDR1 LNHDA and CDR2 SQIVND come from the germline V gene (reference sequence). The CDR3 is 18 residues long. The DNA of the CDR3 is TGTGCCAGTAGTACCGACAGGGGAGGTGCCATAGGCAATCAGCCCCAGCATTTT. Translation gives CASSTDRGGAIGNQPQHF.

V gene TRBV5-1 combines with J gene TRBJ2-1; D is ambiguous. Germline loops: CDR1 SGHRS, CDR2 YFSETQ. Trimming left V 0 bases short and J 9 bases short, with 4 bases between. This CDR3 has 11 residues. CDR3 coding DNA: TGCGCCAGCAGCTTGGCCGGTGAGCAGTTCTTC. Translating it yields CASSLAGEQFF.

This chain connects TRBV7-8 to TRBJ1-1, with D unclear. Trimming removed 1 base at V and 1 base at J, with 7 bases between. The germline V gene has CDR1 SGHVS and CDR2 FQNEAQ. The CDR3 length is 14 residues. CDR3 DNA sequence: TGTGCCAGCAGCTTAGGCGAGGCGAACACTGAAGCTTTCTTT. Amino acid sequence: CASSLGEANTEAFF.

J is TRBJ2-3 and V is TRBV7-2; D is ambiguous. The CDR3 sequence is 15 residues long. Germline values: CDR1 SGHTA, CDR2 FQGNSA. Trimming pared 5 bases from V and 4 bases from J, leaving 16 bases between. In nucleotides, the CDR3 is TGTGCCAGCAGCCCCTGGAGCCTCTCACCAGATACGCAGTATTTT. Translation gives CASSPWSLSPDTQYF.

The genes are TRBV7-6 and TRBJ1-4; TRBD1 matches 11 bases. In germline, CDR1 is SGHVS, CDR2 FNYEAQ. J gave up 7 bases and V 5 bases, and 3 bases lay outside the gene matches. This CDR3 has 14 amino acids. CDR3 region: CASSMGQGGEKLFF. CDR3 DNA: TGTGCCAGCAGCATGGGACAGGGGGGTGAAAAACTGTTTTTT.

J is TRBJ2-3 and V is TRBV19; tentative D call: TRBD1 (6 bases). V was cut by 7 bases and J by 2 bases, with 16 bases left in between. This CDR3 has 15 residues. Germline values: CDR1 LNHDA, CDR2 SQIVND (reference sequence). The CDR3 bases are TGTGCCAGTAACTCGATGACAGGTTCCACAGATACGCAGTATTTT. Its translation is CASNSMTGSTDTQYF.

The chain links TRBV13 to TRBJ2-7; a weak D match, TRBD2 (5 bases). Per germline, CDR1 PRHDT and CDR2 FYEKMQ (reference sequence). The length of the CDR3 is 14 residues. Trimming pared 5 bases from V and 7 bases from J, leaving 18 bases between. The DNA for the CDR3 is TGTGCCAGCAGCCCCGGCCTCACCCGGAGGGAGCAGTACTTC. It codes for CASSPGLTRREQYF.

CDR3 in amino acids: CASSLTVGQGIYEQYF. The CDR3 bases are TGCGCCAGCAGCTTGACAGTAGGGCAGGGGATCTACGAGCAGTACTTC. The chain carries TRBV5-1 and TRBJ2-7, with a possible D match to TRBD1 (6 bases). This CDR3 has 16 residues. V dropped 1 base and J dropped 3 bases, with 17 bases sitting between them. Germline V gene sequence: CDR1 SGHRS, CDR2 YFSETQ.

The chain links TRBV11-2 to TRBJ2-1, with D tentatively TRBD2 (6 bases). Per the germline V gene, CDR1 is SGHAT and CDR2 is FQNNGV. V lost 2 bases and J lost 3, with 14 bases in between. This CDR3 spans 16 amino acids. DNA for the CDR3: TGTGCCAGCAGCTTAACAGGTAGCGGCATCTACAATGAGCAGTTCTTC. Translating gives CASSLTGSGIYNEQFF.

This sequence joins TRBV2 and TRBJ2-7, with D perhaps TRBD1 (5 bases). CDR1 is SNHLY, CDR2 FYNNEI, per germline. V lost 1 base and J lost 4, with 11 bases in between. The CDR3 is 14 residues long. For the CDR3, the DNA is TGTGCCAGCAGTGAAGTCAGGGTGGCGTACGAGCAGTACTTC. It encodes CASSEVRVAYEQYF.

Here the CDR3 DNA reads TGTGCCAGCAGTTACTCAAACAGGGCGGGTCAGCCCCAGCATTTT. This codes for CASSYSNRAGQPQHF. The V and J genes are TRBV6-5 and TRBJ1-5; possible D gene TRBD1, 6 bases. Deletions cut 0 bases from V and 6 bases from J, with 12 bases between. CDR3 length equals 15 residues. Germline V gene lookup returns CDR1 MNHEY and CDR2 SVGAGI.

The CDR3 region has the DNA TGCGCCAGCAGCTACGACAGGCCGGATCAGCCCCAGCATTTT. Translation: CASSYDRPDQPQHF. The chain couples TRBV5-1 to TRBJ1-5; D might be TRBD1 (6 bases). V lost 3 bases and J lost 5, with 12 bases in between. Germline CDR1 and CDR2: SGHRS and YFSETQ. This CDR3 contains 14 residues.

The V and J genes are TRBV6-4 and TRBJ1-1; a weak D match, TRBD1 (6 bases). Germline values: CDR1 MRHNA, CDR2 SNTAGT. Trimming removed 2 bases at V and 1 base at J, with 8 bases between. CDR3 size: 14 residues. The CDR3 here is CASSDRGGNTEAFF. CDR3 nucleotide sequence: TGTGCCAGCAGTGACAGGGGGGGGAACACTGAAGCTTTCTTT.

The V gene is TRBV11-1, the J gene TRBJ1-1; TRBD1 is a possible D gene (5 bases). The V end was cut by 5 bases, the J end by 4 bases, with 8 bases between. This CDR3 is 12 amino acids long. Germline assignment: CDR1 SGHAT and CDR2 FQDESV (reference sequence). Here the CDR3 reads CASSPGGTEAFF. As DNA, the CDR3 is TGTGCCAGCAGCCCCGGGGGCACTGAAGCTTTCTTT.